This TCR beta chain was found in a study of T-cell reconstitution after alpha-beta-depleted transplantation in children. Broader study findings: There were reportedly several hundred expanded graft clones from which alpha-beta T cells came about two months after transplant. Surviving recipient T cells and intrathymic progenitors accounted for some patients' high TCRbeta diversity at day 60. By one year post-transplant, T-cell counts and diversity largely arose from T cells that were newly produced.

In its sample, this clonotype was seen a few times. Antigen specificity is unknown. Molecular barcoding with unique molecular identifiers was used for the TCRbeta library. TCRdb analysed the PCR reads with MiXCR anew, one entry per CDR3 protein. The table shows around 450,000 distinct CDR3 sequences, with roughly 10% occurring only once. The clonotype comes from a child aged 2 to 10 with inherited bone marrow failure, due to receive a stem cell transplant. The sequencing here drew on PBMCs, taken before TCRalphabeta/CD19-depleted stem cell transplant.

This chain's CDR3 is CASSLGAGLAGGRETQYF. The CDR3, as DNA: TGTGCCAGCAGTTTAGGTGCCGGACTAGCGGGAGGGCGGGAGACCCAGTACTTC. The chain employs TRBV27 and TRBJ2-5; 15 bases line up with TRBD2. The V gene's germline CDR1 is MNHEY and CDR2 SMNVEV (reference sequence). J gave up 5 bases and V 2 bases, and 9 bases lay outside the gene matches. The CDR3 contains 18 residues.